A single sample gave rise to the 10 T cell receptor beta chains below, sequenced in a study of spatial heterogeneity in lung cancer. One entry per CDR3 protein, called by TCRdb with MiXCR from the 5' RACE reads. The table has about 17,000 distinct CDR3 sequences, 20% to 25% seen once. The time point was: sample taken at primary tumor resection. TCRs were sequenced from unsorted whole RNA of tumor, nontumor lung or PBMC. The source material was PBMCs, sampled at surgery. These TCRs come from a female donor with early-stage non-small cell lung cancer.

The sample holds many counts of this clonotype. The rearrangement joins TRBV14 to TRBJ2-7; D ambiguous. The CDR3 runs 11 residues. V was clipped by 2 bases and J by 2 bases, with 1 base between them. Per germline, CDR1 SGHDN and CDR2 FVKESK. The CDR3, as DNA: TGTGCCAGCAGCCAAACCTACGAGCAGTACTTC. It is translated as CASSQTYEQYF.

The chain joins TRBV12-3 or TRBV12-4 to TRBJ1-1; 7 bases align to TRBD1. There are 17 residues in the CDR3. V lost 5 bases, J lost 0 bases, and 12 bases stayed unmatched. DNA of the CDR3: TGTGCCAGCAGTGACACCGGGACAGACGCCATGAACACTGAAGCTTTCTTT. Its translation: CASSDTGTDAMNTEAFF.

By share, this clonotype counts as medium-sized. The CDR3 is CSAREPLSTRQFF. CDR3 bases: TGCAGTGCTAGAGAGCCCCTCTCGACGCGGCAGTTCTTC. The chain couples TRBV20-1 to TRBJ2-1; no definite D call. Germline V gene lookup returns CDR1 DFQATT and CDR2 SNEGSKA (reference sequence). With 0 bases removed from V and 12 bases from J, the gap between germline ends came to 15 bases. CDR3 length equals 13 residues.

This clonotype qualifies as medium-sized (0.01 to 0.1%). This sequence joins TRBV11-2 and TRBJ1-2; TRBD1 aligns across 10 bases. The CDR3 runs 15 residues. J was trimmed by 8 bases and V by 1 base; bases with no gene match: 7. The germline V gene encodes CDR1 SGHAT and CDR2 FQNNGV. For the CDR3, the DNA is TGTGCCAGCAGCTTAGTCGGACAGGGGGTCAGCGGCTACACCTTC. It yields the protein CASSLVGQGVSGYTF. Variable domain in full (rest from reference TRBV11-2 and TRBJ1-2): EAGVAQSPRYKIIEKRQSVAFWCNPISGHATLYWYQQILGQGPKLLIQFQNNGVVDDSQLPKDRFSAERLKGVDSTLKIQPAKLEDSAVYLCASSLVGQGVSGYTFGSGTRLTVV.

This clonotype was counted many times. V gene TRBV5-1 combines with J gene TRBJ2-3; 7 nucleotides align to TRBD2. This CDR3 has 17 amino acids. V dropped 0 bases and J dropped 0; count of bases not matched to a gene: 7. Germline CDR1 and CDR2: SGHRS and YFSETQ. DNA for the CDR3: TGCGCCAGCAGCTTGGTACCTAGCGGAACTAGCACAGATACGCAGTATTTT. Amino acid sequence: CASSLVPSGTSTDTQYF.

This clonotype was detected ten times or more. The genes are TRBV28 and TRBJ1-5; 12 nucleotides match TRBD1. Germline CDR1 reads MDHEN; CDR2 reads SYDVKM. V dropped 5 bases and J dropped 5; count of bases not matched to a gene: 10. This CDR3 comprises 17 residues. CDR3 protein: CASSTPPGTGGDQPQHF. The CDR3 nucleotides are TGTGCCAGCAGTACCCCTCCCGGGACAGGGGGCGATCAGCCCCAGCATTTT.

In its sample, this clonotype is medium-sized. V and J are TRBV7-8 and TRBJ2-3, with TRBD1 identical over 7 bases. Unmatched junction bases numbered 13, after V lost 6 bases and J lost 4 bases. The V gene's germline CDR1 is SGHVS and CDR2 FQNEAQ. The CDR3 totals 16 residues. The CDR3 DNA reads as TGTGCCAGCAGGCTAGCCGGACAGGCCAGGGCAGATACGCAGTATTTT. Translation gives CASRLAGQARADTQYF.

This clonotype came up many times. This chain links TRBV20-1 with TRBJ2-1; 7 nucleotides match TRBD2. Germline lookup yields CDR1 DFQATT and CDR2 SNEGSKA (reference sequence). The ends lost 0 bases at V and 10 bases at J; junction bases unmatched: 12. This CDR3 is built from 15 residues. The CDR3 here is CSARELAVSQAEQFF. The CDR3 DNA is TGCAGTGCTAGAGAGCTAGCGGTGTCTCAGGCGGAGCAGTTCTTC.

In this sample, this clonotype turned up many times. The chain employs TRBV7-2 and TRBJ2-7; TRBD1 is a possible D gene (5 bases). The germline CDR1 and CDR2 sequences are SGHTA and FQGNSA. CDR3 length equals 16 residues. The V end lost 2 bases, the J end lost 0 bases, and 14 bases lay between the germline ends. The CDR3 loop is CASSLQGSQLSYEQYF. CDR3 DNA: TGTGCCAGCAGCTTACAGGGCAGCCAACTCTCCTACGAGCAGTACTTC.

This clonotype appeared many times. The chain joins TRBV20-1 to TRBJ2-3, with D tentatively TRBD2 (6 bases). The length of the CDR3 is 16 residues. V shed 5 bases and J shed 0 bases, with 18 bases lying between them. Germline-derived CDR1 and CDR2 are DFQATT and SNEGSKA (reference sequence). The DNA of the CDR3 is TGCAGTGCTGGCGGCCTGCGGGGCCGAAGCACAGATACGCAGTATTTT. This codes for CSAGGLRGRSTDTQYF.